The rows below give T cell receptor beta chains drawn from one sample of a study of metastatic and nonmetastatic thyroid tumors. TCRdb reprocessed the PCR reads using MiXCR. Seen here are about 33,000 clones, roughly a sixth observed once, and the top ten hold roughly 12%. Input material: blood. All receptors derive from a male donor with papillary thyroid cancer or a benign thyroid nodule (not recorded which). Some clones in this sample may be carry-over from other donors' samples. Both conserved end residues are part of each CDR3. A D gene is named only where the DNA matches it firmly. Some rows have no size entry. The others give once, few or many, or a class for an expanded clone.

CATSAVVEETQYF TRBV24-1 - TRBJ2-5 13 -
CASSLDRRSEKLFF TRBV7-2 - TRBJ1-4 14 many
CASIGRGQGTTEAFF TRBV19 TRBD1 TRBJ1-1 15 many
CASSYSETGGDGYTF TRBV6-2/TRBV6-3 - TRBJ1-2 15 -
CASSEGLAGGDTQYF TRBV9 TRBD2 TRBJ2-3 15 many
CAISDSRDIFDVVAGGSTDTQYF TRBV25-1 TRBD2 TRBJ2-3 23 -
CASSYFRYSRADTQYF TRBV6-2/TRBV6-3 - TRBJ2-3 16 -
CSASRREALETQYF TRBV20-1 TRBD2 TRBJ2-5 14 -
CASSLVGHPEAFF TRBV7-9 - TRBJ1-1 13 -
CAWRGRISHEQYF TRBV30 - TRBJ2-7 13 -
CASSLGLGSYEQYF TRBV7-2 - TRBJ2-7 14 many
CAIRGLDGYTF TRBV10-3 - TRBJ1-2 11 many
CASRVGQGNTEAFF TRBV6-1 TRBD1 TRBJ1-1 14 few
CSAHFSGAYNEQFF TRBV20-1 TRBD2 TRBJ2-1 14 many
CATSDPQERGTDTQYF TRBV24-1 - TRBJ2-3 16 many
CASSMGDATNEKLFF TRBV19 - TRBJ1-4 15 many
CASSPWDSRSYEQYF TRBV7-7 TRBD1 TRBJ2-7 15 -
CASNLLRKGAQETQYF TRBV28 TRBD1 TRBJ2-5 16 -
CASSPGTSGSRDTQYF TRBV5-1 TRBD2 TRBJ2-3 16 many
CAWSVQGAFYTF TRBV30 - TRBJ1-2 12 -
CASSIGRDQNIQYF TRBV19 - TRBJ2-4 14 -
CSAGLRSMNTEAFF TRBV20-1 - TRBJ1-1 14 many
CASSLVLNTGELFF TRBV5-5 - TRBJ2-2 14 many
CASSFPASGSADTQYF TRBV5-4 TRBD2 TRBJ2-3 16 many
CASSSVGRGRYDEQFF TRBV28 TRBD1 TRBJ2-1 16 many
CASRLDYRDSKQETQYF TRBV6-2/TRBV6-3 TRBD1 TRBJ2-5 17 few
CASSTPGGNSPLHF TRBV28 - TRBJ1-6 14 -
CASSLSNPTYQPQHF TRBV27 - TRBJ1-5 15 -
CAIIGTGFAYEQYF TRBV6-1 TRBD1 TRBJ2-7 14 -
CASSIGSGTGSNVLTF TRBV19 - TRBJ2-6 16 -
CARSFITDTQYF TRBV5-1 - TRBJ2-3 12 few
CASSQGGLAGYNEQFF TRBV4-2 TRBD2 TRBJ2-1 16 many
CASSLWGAGANVLTF TRBV28 - TRBJ2-6 15 -
CASSPKRDRNTEAFF TRBV7-9 - TRBJ1-1 15 many
CSVARTGEAFF TRBV29-1 TRBD1 TRBJ1-1 11 many
CATSETGGEQFF TRBV15 TRBD2 TRBJ2-1 12 few
CASSLMAAGAETQYF TRBV7-3 - TRBJ2-5 15 many
CASSQLPGTGGAWTF TRBV3-1 TRBD1 TRBJ1-2 15 many
CSPDDARYNEQFF TRBV20-1 - TRBJ2-1 13 -
CASSERWGYTEAFF TRBV6-1 - TRBJ1-1 14 -
CASSQTWGNTIYF TRBV14 - TRBJ1-3 13 many
CASSLDSQETQYF TRBV6-5 - TRBJ2-5 13 -
CASSLGRGGQETQYF TRBV13 - TRBJ2-5 15 once
CASIGRGNTEAFF TRBV6-4 - TRBJ1-1 13 many